The sequence of this T cell receptor (beta chain) was determined in a study of patients and donors after allogeneic stem cell transplantation. There are many counts of this clonotype. The germline gives CDR1 SGDLS, CDR2 YYNGEE. The CDR3 has 18 residues. The trim removed 4 bases at V and 4 bases at J, leaving 13 bases unmatched. TCRdb reanalysed the RT-PCR reads using MiXCR and keeps one entry per CDR3 protein. There are 8,300 or so distinct CDR3 sequences in the sample; 4% occur only once, and 15% to 20% lies in the top ten. The sequence came from a human donor who was either an allogeneic HSCT recipient or a stem cell or donor lymphocyte infusion donor (not recorded which). It is not recorded whose cells these are; they may come from a transplant donor. The chain couples TRBV9 to TRBJ2-1; 11 nucleotides match TRBD2. Sequencing was carried out using blood, either unsorted or a sorted T cell fraction (not recorded which). The CDR3 is CASSLAGGALHGYNEQFF. The CDR3 DNA follows: TGTGCCAGCAGCCTAGCGGGAGGAGCCTTACATGGGTACAATGAGCAGTTCTTC. Combining the CDR3 with reference TRBV9 and TRBJ2-1 gives the whole variable domain DSGVTQTPKHLITATGQRVTLRCSPRSGDLSVYWYQQSLDQGLQFLIQYYNGEERAKGNILERFSAQQFPDLHSELNLSSLELGDSALYFCASSLAGGALHGYNEQFFGPGTRLTVL.